Presented here are 6 T cell receptor beta chains from one specimen sequenced in a study of CD4 and CD8 cells across lung adenocarcinoma regions. TCRdb passed the PCR reads through MiXCR, listing each CDR3 protein once. The data contain about 19,000 distinct CDR3 sequences, around 50% of them singletons. The sample consisted of CD8+ T cells from the margin of a lung tumor. The receptors were sampled from a male donor with lung adenocarcinoma. The CD4 and CD8 labels of this study may be unreliable.

This clonotype is classed as medium-sized. The chain recombines TRBV6-1 with TRBJ2-3, with D uncertain. The germline gives CDR1 MNHNS, CDR2 SASEGT. V dropped 8 bases and J dropped 4 bases, with 16 bases sitting between them. This CDR3 comprises 14 residues. This chain's CDR3 is CASAHGPPPDTQYF. The CDR3 DNA reads as TGTGCCAGCGCCCACGGGCCTCCCCCAGATACGCAGTATTTT.

This clonotype has just a few counts. The rearrangement links TRBV6-1 to TRBJ2-1; a weak D match, TRBD1 (6 bases). The CDR3 is 15 residues long. The germline V gene has CDR1 MNHNS and CDR2 SASEGT. The V end lost 1 base, the J end lost 8 bases, and 15 bases lay between the germline ends. The CDR3 spells CASSEVGTGPDEQFF. The CDR3 nucleotides read TGTGCCAGCAGTGAAGTCGGTACAGGGCCGGATGAGCAGTTCTTC.

The rearrangement links TRBV7-2 to TRBJ2-5; possibly TRBD1 or TRBD2 for D (6 bases each). The CDR3 sequence is 14 residues long. The germline V gene encodes CDR1 SGHTA and CDR2 FQGNSA. V was clipped by 7 bases and J by 8 bases, with 20 bases between them. This CDR3 reads CASTGGRGQNTQYF. CDR3 bases: TGTGCCAGCACCGGGGGCCGTGGCCAAAACACCCAGTACTTC.

This clonotype came up a few times. The V call is TRBV6-1, the J call TRBJ2-1; 12 bases line up with TRBD2. J gave up 9 bases and V 5 bases, and 5 bases lay outside the gene matches. The CDR3 covers 14 residues. Germline CDR1 and CDR2: MNHNS and SASEGT. DNA of the CDR3: TGTGCCAGCAGTCTAGCGGGAGGGCCGAGTGAGCAGTTCTTC. Its protein is CASSLAGGPSEQFF.

The rearrangement links TRBV6-1 to TRBJ2-3; a possible D gene is TRBD2 (5 bases). Germline values: CDR1 MNHNS, CDR2 SASEGT. The CDR3 extends over 14 amino acids. V shed 6 bases and J shed 8 bases, with 18 bases lying between them. The CDR3 loop reads CASREAVSTGTQYF. The DNA for the CDR3 is TGTGCCAGCAGGGAGGCTGTGAGCACCGGTACGCAGTATTTT.

The chain carries TRBV27 and TRBJ2-1; a possible D gene is TRBD1 (6 bases). V was cut by 4 bases and J by 6 bases, with 13 bases left in between. Germline-derived CDR1 and CDR2 are MNHEY and SMNVEV (reference sequence). The CDR3 consists of 14 residues. This CDR3 reads CASSSGTTSNEQFF. DNA for the CDR3: TGTGCCAGCAGTTCCGGGACAACCTCCAATGAGCAGTTCTTC.